The present T cell receptor (beta chain) was sequenced within a study of patients and donors after allogeneic stem cell transplantation. V lost 11 bases and J 6 bases, leaving 18 bases between the germline ends. This CDR3 comprises 13 residues. CDR1 and CDR2 from the germline V gene are MNHNS and SASEGT. A single record per CDR3 protein comes from TCRdb applying MiXCR to the RT-PCR reads. The table records approximately 7,400 distinct CDR3 sequences, roughly an eighth of them present only once. The chain has TRBV6-1 and TRBJ2-3; D unresolved. The receptor was isolated from a human donor who was either an allogeneic HSCT recipient or a stem cell or donor lymphocyte infusion donor (not recorded which). It is not recorded whose cells these are; they may come from a transplant donor. The sample taken for sequencing was blood, either unsorted or a sorted T cell fraction (not recorded which). In DNA, the CDR3 is TGTGCCGGCTCGGGCCCGGCATGGGATACGCAGTATTTT. The encoded protein is CAGSGPAWDTQYF.